These T cell receptor beta chains were read from a single sample in a study of cytomegalovirus exposure and HLA in healthy donors. Sequencing was performed with immunoSEQ multiplex PCR; in TCRdb, only in-frame clones are kept and a portion is missing. Of hundreds of thousands of clones listed, around 89% were seen once; the top ten hold over 0.95%. Sequencing used PBMCs. The receptors stem from a woman younger than 30 in good health and CMV-seronegative. CDR3s leave out the opening cysteine and the closing phenylalanine or tryptophan. D genes are given only for firm matches.

d_call	j_call	cdr3_length	v_call	cdr3_aa
-	TRBJ2-5	11	TRBV7-7	ASSLIPIETQY
-	TRBJ1-6	14	TRBV4-1	ASSFIPPPGNSPLH
TRBD1	TRBJ1-2	11	TRBV11-2	ASSPFRGKGYT
TRBD2	TRBJ2-5	14	TRBV18	ASSPRLAGDRETQY
TRBD2	TRBJ2-1	13	TRBV4-3	ASSPRASGSDEQF
TRBD1	TRBJ1-2	14	TRBV7-8	ASSTTYRGQNYGYT
-	TRBJ2-2	11	TRBV11-3	ASSPIVSGELF
-	TRBJ2-1	14	TRBV5-1	ASSRTVPSSYNEQF
-	TRBJ2-2	12	TRBV11-2	ASSSDPGYGELF
-	TRBJ1-2	10	TRBV6-5	ASSHPTGGYT
-	TRBJ1-3	13	TRBV6-1	ASRGPPGGGNTIY
-	TRBJ2-5	10	TRBV5-4	ASRKREEAQY
TRBD1	TRBJ1-1	12	TRBV19	ASSLQGARTEAF
-	TRBJ1-4	13	TRBV19	ASGNRGTTNEKLF
-	TRBJ2-7	11	TRBV7-7	AIAPTDLAEQY
-	TRBJ1-1	13	TRBV14	ASSLHIGLNTEAF
TRBD1	TRBJ1-5	13	TRBV19	ASTHRDRVNQPQH
-	TRBJ1-2	12	TRBV5-1	ASSQYRETYGYT
TRBD2	TRBJ2-1	16	TRBV10-3	AISGGRTSGGNMYEQF
-	TRBJ1-1	12	TRBV5-5	ASSLAGMNTEAF
TRBD1	TRBJ2-5	13	TRBV11-2	ASSFGRGYQETQY
-	TRBJ2-7	12	TRBV6-6	ASSSQGSNYEQY
TRBD2	TRBJ2-1	19	TRBV13	ASSLGSLGTSGGSSYNEQF
-	TRBJ1-1	12	TRBV2	ASTQQTANTEAF
-	TRBJ2-7	11	TRBV5-1	ASSLLVSYEQY
-	TRBJ1-4	12	TRBV25-1	ASSEQGSSEKLF
TRBD1	TRBJ2-5	15	TRBV4-1	ASSLLHPGDREETQY
-	TRBJ2-2	15	TRBV7-3	ASSLTTTGTNTGELF
TRBD1	TRBJ2-4	12	TRBV14	ASSPTGAKNIQY
-	TRBJ1-1	11	TRBV19	ASSARAYSEAF
-	TRBJ1-1	11	TRBV11-1	ASSSPGRREAF
-	TRBJ1-6	13	TRBV11-2	ASSFEGRPVSPLH
-	TRBJ1-1	12	TRBV11-3	ASSSNSGGTEAF
-	TRBJ2-7	13	TRBV18	ASSPPGRARYEQY
TRBD1	TRBJ2-7	14	TRBV19	ASSIRPSRTGTRIY
TRBD1	TRBJ2-7	12	TRBV5-1	ASSYPGQGNEQY
-	TRBJ2-3	12	TRBV6-1	ASGGRGPADTQY
TRBD2	TRBJ2-3	14	TRBV30	AWTVSGRASTDTQY
TRBD1	TRBJ2-2	13	TRBV6-1	ASRGGQGNTGELF
TRBD1	TRBJ1-5	12	TRBV6-1	ASRPGQAGQPQH
TRBD1	TRBJ2-1	13	TRBV2	ASSEAPGQGHEQF
-	TRBJ1-1	12	TRBV27	ASSFGGLNTEAF
-	TRBJ2-1	13	TRBV7-3	ASSLQGHSYNEQF
TRBD2	TRBJ2-3	15	TRBV5-1	ASSSHPSGGEADTQY
TRBD2	TRBJ2-1	12	TRBV15	ATSRDLSGGPGF
TRBD1	TRBJ1-2	12	TRBV7-9	ASSHTGALVGDT
-	TRBJ2-5	12	TRBV5-1	ASSLFPEQETQY
-	TRBJ2-2	13	TRBV5-4	ASSQEPGFTGELF
-	TRBJ1-1	11	TRBV30	AWSAEIYTEAF
-	TRBJ2-4	13	TRBV6-1	ASRLTLLAKNIQY
TRBD2	TRBJ2-5	14	TRBV11-2	ASSPGLAGGGETQY
TRBD1	TRBJ2-2	13	TRBV6-1	ASSVGQAYTGELF
TRBD1	TRBJ1-1	11	TRBV7-9	ASSWTGITEAF
TRBD2	TRBJ2-7	13	TRBV4-2	ASSQLAGPLYEQY
TRBD2	-	13	TRBV27	ASSYQLAGAYEQY
-	TRBJ2-1	12	TRBV6-1	ADPIADDYNEQF
-	TRBJ2-1	11	TRBV5-4	ASSLLDSIEQF
-	TRBJ2-5	13	TRBV5-1	ASSPGIPVQETQY
TRBD1	TRBJ2-7	13	TRBV6-5	ASSLGQGAPYEQY